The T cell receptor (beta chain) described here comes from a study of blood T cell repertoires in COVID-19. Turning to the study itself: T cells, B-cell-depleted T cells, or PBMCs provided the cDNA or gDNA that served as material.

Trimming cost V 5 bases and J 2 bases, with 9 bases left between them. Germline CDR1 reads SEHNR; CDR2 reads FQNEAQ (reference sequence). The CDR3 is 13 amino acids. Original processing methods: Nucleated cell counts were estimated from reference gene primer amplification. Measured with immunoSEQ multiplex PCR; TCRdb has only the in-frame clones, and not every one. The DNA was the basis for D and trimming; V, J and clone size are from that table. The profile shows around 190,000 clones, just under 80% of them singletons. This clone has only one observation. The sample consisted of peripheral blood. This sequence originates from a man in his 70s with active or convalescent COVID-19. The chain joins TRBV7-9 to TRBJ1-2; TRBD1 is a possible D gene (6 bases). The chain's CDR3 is CASSRGQNYGYTF. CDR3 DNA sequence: TGTGCCAGCAGCCGAGGACAGAACTATGGCTACACCTTC.